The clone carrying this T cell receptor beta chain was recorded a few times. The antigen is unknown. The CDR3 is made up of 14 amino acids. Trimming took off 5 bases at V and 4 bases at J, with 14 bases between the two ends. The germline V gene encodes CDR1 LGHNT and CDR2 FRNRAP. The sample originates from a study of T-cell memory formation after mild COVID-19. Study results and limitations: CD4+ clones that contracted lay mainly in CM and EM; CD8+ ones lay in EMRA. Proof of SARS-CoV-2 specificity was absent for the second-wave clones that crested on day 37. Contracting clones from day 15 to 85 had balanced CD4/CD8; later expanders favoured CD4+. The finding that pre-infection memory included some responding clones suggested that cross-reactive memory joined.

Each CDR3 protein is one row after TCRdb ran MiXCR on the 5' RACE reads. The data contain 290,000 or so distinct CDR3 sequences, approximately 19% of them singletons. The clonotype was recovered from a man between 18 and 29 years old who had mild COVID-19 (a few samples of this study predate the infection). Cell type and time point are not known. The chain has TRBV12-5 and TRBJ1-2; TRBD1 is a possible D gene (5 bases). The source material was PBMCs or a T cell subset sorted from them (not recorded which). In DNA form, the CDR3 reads TGTGCTAGTGGTCCAAGGGGCGAAGTCTATGGCTACACCTTC. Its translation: CASGPRGEVYGYTF.